The sequence of this TCR beta chain was determined in a study of OX40 agonist ivuxolimab in advanced cancers. Study-level background: Patients with prior anti-PD-1, anti-PD-L1 or anti-CTLA-4 therapy were eligible; 35% to 50% had some. A partial response was reached by three patients: one with hepatocellular carcinoma and two with cutaneous melanoma. Whole-study results and caveats: Partial responders receiving 0.1-3.0 mg/kg showed among the lowest clonal expansion.

With regard to this clone: No antigen is known for it.

Method: immunoSEQ multiplex PCR; TCRdb's copy keeps in-frame clones and lacks some. This sample yields approximately 72,000 clones, of which around 88% are seen a single time; around 0.9% belongs to the top ten. The CDR3 covers 14 residues. Germline V gene sequence: CDR1 SGHRS, CDR2 YFSETQ. V dropped 0 bases and J dropped 9 bases, with 13 bases sitting between them. The timepoints at which blood was sampled were baseline, cycle 4 day 1, and cycle 7 day 1. The TCR sequence derives from an adult with an advanced solid tumor such as melanoma, head and neck, liver or kidney cancer. The V and J genes are TRBV5-1 and TRBJ2-1; D not certain. The sequencing here drew on CD4+ or CD8+ T cells sorted from blood, taken in a trial of the OX40 agonist ivuxolimab. CDR3 sequence: CASSLGLVMSEQFF. For the CDR3, the DNA is TGCGCCAGCAGCTTGGGACTCGTAATGAGTGAGCAGTTCTTC.